A selection of T cell receptor beta chains follows, all from one sample in a study of T cell changes during pregnancy in multiple sclerosis. TCRdb keeps only in-frame clones here, not all; method: immunoSEQ multiplex PCR. The sample consists of 64,000 or so clones, around 97% of them appearing once. The sample here was CD8+ T cells from peripheral blood mononuclear cells, taken after pregnancy. The receptors here all came from a female donor with multiple sclerosis, enrolled in a pregnancy study. Each CDR3 is given with its conserved first and last residue. Clone size appears in some rows only: once, few, many, or a class for an expanded clone.

v_gene	abundance	j_gene	CDR3aa
TRBV13	once	TRBJ1-1	CASSLSPGWKTEAFF
TRBV4-2	.	TRBJ2-3	CASSQERDPSTDTQYF
TRBV18	.	TRBJ2-7	CASSLPGYEQYF
TRBV13	.	TRBJ1-4	CASSQRESEKLFF
TRBV7-6	once	TRBJ2-7	CASSHLDKTYEQYF
TRBV27	.	TRBJ2-7	CASSLFRGSPGDEQYF
TRBV2	.	TRBJ2-3	CARTGMLVTDTQYF
TRBV7-3	.	TRBJ2-3	CASSDPGTGVDTQYF
TRBV5-1	.	TRBJ2-2	CASSWGLAEGVTGELFF
TRBV25-1	once	TRBJ2-5	CASTDRGIQETQYF
TRBV28	.	TRBJ2-7	CASSFENSYEQYF
TRBV6-5	.	TRBJ2-1	CASSYQGLGYYNEQFF